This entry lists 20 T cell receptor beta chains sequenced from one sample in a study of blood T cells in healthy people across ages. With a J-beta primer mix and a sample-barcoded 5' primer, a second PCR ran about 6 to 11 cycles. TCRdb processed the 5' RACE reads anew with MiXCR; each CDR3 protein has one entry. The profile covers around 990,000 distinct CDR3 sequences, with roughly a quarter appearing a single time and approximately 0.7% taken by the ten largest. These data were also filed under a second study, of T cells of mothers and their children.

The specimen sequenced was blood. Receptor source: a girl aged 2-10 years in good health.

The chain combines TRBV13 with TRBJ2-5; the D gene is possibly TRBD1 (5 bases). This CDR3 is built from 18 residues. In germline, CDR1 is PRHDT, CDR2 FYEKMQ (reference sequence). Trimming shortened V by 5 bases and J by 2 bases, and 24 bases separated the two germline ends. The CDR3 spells CASSPGAIDKNGQETQYF. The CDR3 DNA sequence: TGTGCCAGCAGCCCTGGGGCAATTGACAAAAACGGACAAGAGACCCAGTACTTC.

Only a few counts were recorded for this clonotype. The CDR3 nucleotides read TGTGCCAGCTATGGGAGCTGGGGAGAGACCCAGTACTTC. This encodes CASYGSWGETQYF. This rearrangement joins TRBV28 to TRBJ2-5, with a tentative D call TRBD2 (5 bases). The CDR3 spans 13 residues. CDR1 is MDHEN and CDR2 is SYDVKM in the germline V gene. Trimming shortened V by 8 bases and J by 4 bases, and 14 bases separated the two germline ends.

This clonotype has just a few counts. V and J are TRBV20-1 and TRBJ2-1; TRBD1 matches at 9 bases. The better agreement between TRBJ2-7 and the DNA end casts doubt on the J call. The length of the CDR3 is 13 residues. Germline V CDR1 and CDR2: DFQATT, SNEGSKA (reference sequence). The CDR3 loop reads CSAKSGQGYEQYF. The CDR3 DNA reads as TGCAGTGCAAAATCGGGACAGGGCTACGAGCAGTACTTC.

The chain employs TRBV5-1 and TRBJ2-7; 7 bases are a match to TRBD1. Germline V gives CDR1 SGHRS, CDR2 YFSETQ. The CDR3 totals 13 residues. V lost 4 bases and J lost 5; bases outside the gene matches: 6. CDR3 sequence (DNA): TGCGCCAGCAGCCGACAGGGCAACAACGAGCAGTACTTC. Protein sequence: CASSRQGNNEQYF.

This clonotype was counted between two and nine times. Here the CDR3 reads CSVAPDSYNEQFF. The CDR3, as DNA: TGCAGCGTTGCCCCGGACAGCTACAATGAGCAGTTCTTC. The genes are TRBV29-1 and TRBJ2-1; a weak D match, TRBD1 (6 bases). The CDR3 has 13 amino acids. The germline V gene encodes CDR1 SQVTM and CDR2 ANQGSEA. V was shortened by 4 bases and J by 3 bases, with 10 bases between the two germline ends.

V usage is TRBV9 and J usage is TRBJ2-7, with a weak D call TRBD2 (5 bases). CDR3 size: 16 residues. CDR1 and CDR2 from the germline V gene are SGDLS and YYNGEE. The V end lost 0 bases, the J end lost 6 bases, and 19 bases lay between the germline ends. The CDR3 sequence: CASSVGWGVGVSEQYF. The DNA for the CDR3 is TGTGCCAGCAGCGTAGGTTGGGGAGTGGGAGTAAGCGAGCAGTACTTC.

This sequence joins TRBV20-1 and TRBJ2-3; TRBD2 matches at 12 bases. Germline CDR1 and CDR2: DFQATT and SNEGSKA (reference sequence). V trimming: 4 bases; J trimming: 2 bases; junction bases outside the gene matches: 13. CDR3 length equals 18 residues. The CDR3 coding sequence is TGCAGTGCTACCGTCCACCTAGCGGGAGGGTATGACACAGATACGCAGTATTTT. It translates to CSATVHLAGGYDTDTQYF.

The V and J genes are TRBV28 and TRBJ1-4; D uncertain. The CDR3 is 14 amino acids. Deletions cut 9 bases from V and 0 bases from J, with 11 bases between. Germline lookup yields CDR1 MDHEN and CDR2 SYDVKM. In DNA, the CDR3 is TGTGCCAGGAAGCCCGAGACAACTAATGAAAAACTGTTTTTT. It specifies CARKPETTNEKLFF.

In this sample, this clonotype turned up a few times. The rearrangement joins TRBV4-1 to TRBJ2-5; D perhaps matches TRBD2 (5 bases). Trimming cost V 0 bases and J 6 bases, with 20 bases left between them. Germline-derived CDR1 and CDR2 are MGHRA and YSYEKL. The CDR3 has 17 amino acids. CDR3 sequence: CASSQESPLRGRKTQYF. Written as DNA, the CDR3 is TGCGCCAGCAGCCAAGAATCCCCTCTTCGAGGGAGAAAGACCCAGTACTTC.

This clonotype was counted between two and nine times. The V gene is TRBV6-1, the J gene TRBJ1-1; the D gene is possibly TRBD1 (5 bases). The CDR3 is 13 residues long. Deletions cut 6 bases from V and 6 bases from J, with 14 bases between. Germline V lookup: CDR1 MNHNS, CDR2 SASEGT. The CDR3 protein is CASRRDPGSEAFF. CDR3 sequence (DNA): TGTGCCAGCAGGAGGGACCCCGGGTCTGAAGCTTTCTTT.

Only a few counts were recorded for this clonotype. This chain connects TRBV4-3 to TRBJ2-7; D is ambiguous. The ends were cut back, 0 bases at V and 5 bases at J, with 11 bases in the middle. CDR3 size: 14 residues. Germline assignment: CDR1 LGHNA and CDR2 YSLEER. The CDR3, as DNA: TGCGCCAGCAGCCAAGAGGTGAGGCGCGACGAGCAGTACTTC. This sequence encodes CASSQEVRRDEQYF.

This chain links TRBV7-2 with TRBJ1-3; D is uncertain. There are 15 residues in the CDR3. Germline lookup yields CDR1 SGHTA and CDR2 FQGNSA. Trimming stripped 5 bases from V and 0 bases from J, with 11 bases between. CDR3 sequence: CASSPRASSGNTIYF. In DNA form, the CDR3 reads TGTGCCAGCAGCCCCCGGGCGAGCTCTGGAAACACCATATATTTT.

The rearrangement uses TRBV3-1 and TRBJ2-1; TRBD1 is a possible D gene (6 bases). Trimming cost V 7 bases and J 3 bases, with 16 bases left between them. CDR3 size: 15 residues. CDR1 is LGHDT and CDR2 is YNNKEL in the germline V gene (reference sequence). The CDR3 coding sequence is TGTGCCAGCAAGGAAACAGGGTACGACTACAATGAGCAGTTCTTC. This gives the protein CASKETGYDYNEQFF.

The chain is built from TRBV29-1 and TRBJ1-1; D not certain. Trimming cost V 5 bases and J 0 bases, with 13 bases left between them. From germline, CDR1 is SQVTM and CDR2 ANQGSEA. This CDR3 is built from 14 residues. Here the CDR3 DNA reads TGCAGCGTTATAGGCCAGTGGATGAACACTGAAGCTTTCTTT. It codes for CSVIGQWMNTEAFF.

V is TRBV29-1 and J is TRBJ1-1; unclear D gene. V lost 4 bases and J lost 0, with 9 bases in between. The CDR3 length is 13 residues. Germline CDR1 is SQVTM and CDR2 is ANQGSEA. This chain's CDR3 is CSVVAFMNTEAFF. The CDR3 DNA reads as TGCAGCGTTGTGGCCTTTATGAACACTGAAGCTTTCTTT.

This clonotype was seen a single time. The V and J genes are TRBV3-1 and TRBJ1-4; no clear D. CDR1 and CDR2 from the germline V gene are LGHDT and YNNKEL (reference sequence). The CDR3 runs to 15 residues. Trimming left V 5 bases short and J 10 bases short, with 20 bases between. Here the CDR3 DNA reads TGTGCCAGCAGCTCCAGACACCTTTCGCTCGGAAAACTGTTTTTT. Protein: CASSSRHLSLGKLFF.

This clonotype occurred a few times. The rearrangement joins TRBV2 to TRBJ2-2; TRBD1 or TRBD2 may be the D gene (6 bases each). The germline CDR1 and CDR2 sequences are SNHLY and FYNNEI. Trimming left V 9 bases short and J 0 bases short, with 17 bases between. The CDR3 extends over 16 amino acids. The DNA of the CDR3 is TGTGCCAGTACCGGGGGCGGCGGGACGAACACCGGGGAGCTGTTTTTT. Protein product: CASTGGGGTNTGELFF.

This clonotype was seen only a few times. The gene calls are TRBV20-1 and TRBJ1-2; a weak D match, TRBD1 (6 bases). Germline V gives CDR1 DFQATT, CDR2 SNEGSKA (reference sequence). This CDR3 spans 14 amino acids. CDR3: CSGAPGHLTYGYTF. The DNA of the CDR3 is TGCAGCGGAGCTCCGGGACACCTGACCTATGGCTACACCTTC.

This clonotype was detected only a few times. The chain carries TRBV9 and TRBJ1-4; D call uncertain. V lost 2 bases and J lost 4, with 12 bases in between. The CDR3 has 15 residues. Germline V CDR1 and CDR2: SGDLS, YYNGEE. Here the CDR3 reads CASSVGGLINEKLFF. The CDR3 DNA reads TGTGCCAGCAGCGTTGGCGGGCTAATTAATGAAAAACTGTTTTTT.

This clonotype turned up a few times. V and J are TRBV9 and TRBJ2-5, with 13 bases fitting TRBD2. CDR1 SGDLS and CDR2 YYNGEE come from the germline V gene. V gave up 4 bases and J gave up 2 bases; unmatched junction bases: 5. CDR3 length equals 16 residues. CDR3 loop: CASSSGLAGVQETQYF. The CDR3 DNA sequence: TGTGCCAGCAGCTCTGGACTAGCGGGGGTACAAGAGACCCAGTACTTC.